This T cell receptor beta chain appears in the sequencing data of a study of shared T cell receptors in the human thymus. The protocol was immunoSEQ multiplex PCR, while the TCRdb copy is restricted to in-frame clones and leaves out a portion. The table records around 730,000 clones, approximately 83% of them present only once. From germline, CDR1 is SGHAT and CDR2 FQNNGV. V was pared by 1 base and J by 3 bases, with 9 bases of the junction left unmatched. The CDR3 has 16 amino acids. The same sample was also studied in work on human thymus T cells.

Sequenced input: thymocytes. The rearrangement uses TRBV11-2 and TRBJ2-7, with TRBD1 matching 7 bases. The sequence derives from a girl under three years old with a congenital heart defect. The CDR3: CASSLVLRGQSYEQYF. The CDR3, as DNA: TGTGCCAGCAGCTTAGTCCTCAGGGGACAGAGCTACGAGCAGTACTTC.